The entry below describes one T cell receptor (beta chain). Its antigen is undetermined. This sample was included in a study of cytomegalovirus exposure and HLA in healthy donors. Study results and caveats: The study flagged fewer than 200 TCR beta chains as cytomegalovirus-associated. Most TCR sequences were rare, but some public TCRs occurred in many donors. In vitro work confirmed that three CMV-associated chains recognize CMV antigens.

TCRdb's copy holds only in-frame clones and misses some; the assay was immunoSEQ multiplex PCR. The sample lists more than 250,000 clones, less than 95% seen once, with around 3.3% in the top ten. The germline V and J ends were trimmed by 4 bases and 10 bases, with 15 bases remaining between them. The CDR3 length is 13 residues. Germline CDR1 is SGDLS and CDR2 is YYNGEE. This receptor was obtained from a woman younger than 45 in good health and CMV-seronegative. The chain couples TRBV9 to TRBJ2-1; perhaps TRBD2 as D (5 bases). The sequenced sample was PBMCs. The CDR3 bases are TGTGCCAGCAGCCCCCTCGGGGTGGGGGAGCAGTTCTTC. Protein product: CASSPLGVGEQFF.